These 16 T cell receptor beta chains came from one sample sequenced in a study of blood T cell repertoires in COVID-19 (dated by TCRdb to about 2020). Preparation of the library involved the immunoSEQ multiplex PCR assay. The immuneACCESS repertoire file appears here via TCRdb, limited to in-frame rearrangements. These files lack a portion of the clones; in checked studies, under half of the deficit traces to unresolved V genes, and the cause of the others is not known. The sample table contains over 110,000 clones; only one count was recorded for 79% of them. The ten top clones hold roughly 3.4% of the sample. The material sequenced was peripheral blood. The receptors stem from a man aged 55 to 70 with acute or convalescent COVID-19.

The chain uses TRBV7-2 and TRBJ2-3; TRBD2 matches 14 bases. Germline CDR1 is SGHTA and CDR2 is FQGNSA. This CDR3 contains 17 residues. The trim removed 4 bases at V and 5 bases at J, leaving 8 bases unmatched. The CDR3 nucleotides read TGTGCCAGCAGCTCGAGACTAGCGGGAGGGCCCGGAGATACGCAGTATTTT. Protein sequence: CASSSRLAGGPGDTQYF. The variable domain in full, with the rest retrieved from reference TRBV7-2 and TRBJ2-3, is GAGVSQSPSNKVTEKGKDVELRCDPISGHTALYWYRQSLGQGLEFLIYFQGNSAPDKSGLPSDRFSAERTGGSVSTLTIQRTQQEDSAVYLCASSSRLAGGPGDTQYFGPGTRLTVL.

The chain has TRBV9 and TRBJ2-3; TRBD2 aligns across 8 bases. The CDR3 sequence is 17 residues long. V was clipped by 3 bases and J by 2 bases; unmatched bases: 11. Germline V CDR1 and CDR2: SGDLS, YYNGEE. For the CDR3, the DNA is TGTGCCAGCAGCGCACAACCGCTAGCGGGCCCCACAGATACGCAGTATTTT. This gives the protein CASSAQPLAGPTDTQYF. The whole variable domain, remainder taken from reference TRBV9 and TRBJ2-3, is DSGVTQTPKHLITATGQRVTLRCSPRSGDLSVYWYQQSLDQGLQFLIQYYNGEERAKGNILERFSAQQFPDLHSELNLSSLELGDSALYFCASSAQPLAGPTDTQYFGPGTRLTVL.

This sequence joins TRBV7-8 and TRBJ2-2, with 7 bases fitting TRBD1. With V trimmed by 4 bases and J by 3 bases, 2 bases remained unmatched. The CDR3 loop spans 14 amino acids. From germline, CDR1 is SGHVS and CDR2 FQNEAQ. The CDR3 is CASSSGTDTGELFF. CDR3 coding DNA: TGTGCCAGCAGCTCCGGGACAGACACCGGGGAGCTGTTTTTT.

V and J are TRBV27 and TRBJ2-1, with 10 bases identical to TRBD2. Trimming at V came to 3 bases and at J to 6 bases, leaving 8 bases not matched to a gene. CDR1 and CDR2 (germline): MNHEY, SMNVEV (reference sequence). This CDR3 spans 16 amino acids. The CDR3 is CASSFYGAGGFNEQFF. The CDR3 nucleotides are TGTGCCAGCAGTTTTTACGGAGCGGGAGGGTTCAATGAGCAGTTCTTC.

A few counts support this clone. This chain connects TRBV7-9 to TRBJ1-5; tentative D call: TRBD1 (5 bases). V gave up 3 bases and J gave up 3 bases, with 9 bases separating them. The CDR3 extends over 14 amino acids. The germline V gene encodes CDR1 SEHNR and CDR2 FQNEAQ (reference sequence). This CDR3 reads CASSLRGHNQPQHF. CDR3 nucleotides: TGTGCCAGCAGCTTGAGAGGACACAATCAGCCCCAGCATTTT.

This clone was recorded at least ten times. The V gene is TRBV4-3, the J gene TRBJ2-1, with a tentative D call TRBD2 (5 bases). This CDR3 has 16 residues. Trimming pared 0 bases from V and 2 bases from J, leaving 11 bases between. Germline loops: CDR1 LGHNA, CDR2 YSLEER. Written as DNA, the CDR3 is TGCGCCAGCAGCCAAGAACGAGCGGTCGCCTACAATGAGCAGTTCTTC. Amino acids: CASSQERAVAYNEQFF.

CDR3 amino acids: CATSDPGTGVDEQYF. CDR3 in DNA: TGTGCCACCAGTGATCCCGGGACAGGGGTTGACGAGCAGTACTTC. The chain uses TRBV24-1 and TRBJ2-7; TRBD1 aligns across 10 bases. The CDR3 is made up of 15 amino acids. Unmatched junction bases numbered 6, after V lost 3 bases and J lost 5 bases. Germline CDR1 KGHDR, CDR2 SFDVKD.

The V and J genes are TRBV5-1 and TRBJ1-6; D perhaps matches TRBD1 (6 bases). The CDR3 is 14 residues long. The germline V gene has CDR1 SGHRS and CDR2 YFSETQ. Trimming pared 4 bases from V and 10 bases from J, leaving 15 bases between. CDR3: CASSPGGARSPLHF. The CDR3 nucleotides read TGCGCCAGCAGCCCGGGGGGCGCGAGATCACCCCTCCACTTT.

Notes on this clone: The sample has other DNA sequences that encode this CDR3 too. The rearrangement joins TRBV29-1 to TRBJ2-5; TRBD1 agrees at 7 bases. The J segment lost 4 bases and the V segment lost 6 bases, leaving 5 bases of the junction unmatched. The CDR3 has 12 amino acids. Germline assignment: CDR1 SQVTM and CDR2 ANQGSEA. CDR3 DNA sequence: TGCAGCGTCGCAGGGGGTGCAGAGACCCAGTACTTC. Its translation: CSVAGGAETQYF.

The sample holds a few counts of this clone. The rearrangement uses TRBV5-1 and TRBJ1-4, with D possibly being TRBD1 (6 bases). The V end was cut by 3 bases, the J end by 8 bases, with 17 bases between. This CDR3 region has 15 residues. The germline CDR1 and CDR2 sequences are SGHRS and YFSETQ. For the CDR3, the DNA is TGCGCCAGCAGCTATTCAGGGGATCGTAGCGAAAAACTGTTTTTT. Protein sequence: CASSYSGDRSEKLFF. The whole variable domain, filled in from reference TRBV5-1 and TRBJ1-4, reads KAGVTQTPRYLIKTRGQQVTLSCSPISGHRSVSWYQQTPGQGLQFLFEYFSETQRNKGNFPGRFSGRQFSNSRSEMNVSTLELGDSALYLCASSYSGDRSEKLFFGSGTQLSVL.

The chain uses TRBV2 and TRBJ1-5; tentative D call: TRBD1 (6 bases). This CDR3 spans 14 amino acids. Germline loops: CDR1 SNHLY, CDR2 FYNNEI. The V end was cut by 2 bases, the J end by 4 bases, with 9 bases between. The CDR3 DNA reads TGTGCCAGCAGTGAACGGGACAATAATCAGCCCCAGCATTTT. Its translation is CASSERDNNQPQHF. Full variable domain (rest looked up from reference TRBV2 and TRBJ1-5): EPEVTQTPSHQVTQMGQEVILRCVPISNHLYFYWYRQILGQKVEFLVSFYNNEISEKSEIFDDQFSVERPDGSNFTLKIRSTKLEDSAMYFCASSERDNNQPQHFGDGTRLSIL.

The V and J genes are TRBV3-1 (or the pseudogene TRBV3-2) and TRBJ1-1; tentatively, D is TRBD1 (5 bases). The length of the CDR3 is 13 residues. The V end was cut by 1 base, the J end by 8 bases, with 11 bases between. Per germline, CDR1 LGHDT and CDR2 YNNKEL (reference sequence). The chain's CDR3 is CASSQVQGAEAFF. In nucleotides, the CDR3 is TGTGCCAGCAGCCAAGTCCAAGGGGCAGAAGCTTTCTTT.

The chain employs TRBV18 and TRBJ2-3; 9 bases match TRBD1. The CDR3 totals 18 residues. V was pared by 2 bases and J by 5 bases, with 14 bases of the junction left unmatched. Germline values: CDR1 KGHSH, CDR2 LQKENI. The CDR3 loop is CASSPIIPGTGIGDTQYF. As DNA, the CDR3 is TGTGCCAGCTCACCAATTATTCCCGGGACAGGGATCGGAGATACGCAGTATTTT.

The genes are TRBV4-2 and TRBJ1-2; 8 bases agree with TRBD1. The CDR3 extends over 14 amino acids. Germline V gene sequence: CDR1 LGHNA, CDR2 YNFKEQ. J gave up 7 bases and V 0 bases, and 4 bases lay outside the gene matches. CDR3 in amino acids: CASSQDMDRAGYTF. CDR3 sequence (DNA): TGTGCCAGCAGCCAAGATATGGACAGGGCTGGCTACACCTTC.

The V gene is TRBV7-8, the J gene TRBJ2-2; 9 bases map to TRBD2. In germline, CDR1 is SGHVS, CDR2 FQNEAQ. Losses at the gene ends were 1 base for V and 5 bases for J; bases not matched to a gene: 5. The CDR3 runs to 16 residues. The CDR3 nucleotides are TGTGCCAGCAGCTTAGGTTCTAGCGGGATGACCGGGGAGCTGTTTTTT. It translates to CASSLGSSGMTGELFF.

The CDR3 loop is CARIERGQETQYF. The DNA of the CDR3 is TGTGCCAGAATCGAGAGGGGGCAAGAGACCCAGTACTTC. V gene TRBV5-3 combines with J gene TRBJ2-5; tentatively, D is TRBD1 (6 bases). TRBV5-3 is classed as an ORF, of uncertain function. Trimming shortened V by 6 bases and J by 2 bases, and 11 bases separated the two germline ends. The CDR3 sequence is 13 residues long.